Presented here are 24 T cell receptor beta chains from one specimen sequenced in a study of blood T cell repertoires in COVID-19. Assay: immunoSEQ multiplex PCR; the TCRdb copy retains only in-frame clones and omits some. This table holds 340,000 or so clones, just over 85% found once. The sample taken for sequencing was PBMCs or T cells enriched from blood (not recorded which). Receptors were obtained from a woman aged 40 to 50 with acute COVID-19.

The chain has TRBV4-1 and TRBJ2-5, with TRBD2 identical over 10 bases. Looked up from germline, CDR1 is MGHRA and CDR2 is YSYEKL. This CDR3 has 15 amino acids. Trimming removed 2 bases from V and 4 bases from J; junction bases left unmatched: 4. CDR3 nucleotide sequence: TGCGCCAGCAGCCAAACCGGGACTAGCGTAGAGACCCAGTACTTC. It codes for CASSQTGTSVETQYF.

This clone was seen only once. The V gene is TRBV28, the J gene TRBJ2-1; D possibly corresponds to TRBD2 (7 bases). The CDR3 is 16 amino acids. CDR1 is MDHEN and CDR2 is SYDVKM in the germline V gene. Trimming took off 5 bases at V and 4 bases at J, with 18 bases between the two ends. The CDR3 bases are TGTGCCAGCAGTCCAGAGCGGGGAAGGGGGTACAATGAGCAGTTCTTC. As protein: CASSPERGRGYNEQFF.

This clone has more than one count but fewer than ten. The V and J genes are TRBV10-3 and TRBJ1-4, with TRBD1 matching over 8 bases. CDR3 length equals 13 residues. From germline, CDR1 is ENHRY and CDR2 SYGVKD. The V and J ends lost 10 bases and 1 base, in that order; junction bases with no gene match: 2. CDR3 nucleotides: TGTGCCACCGGACAGGGAACTAATGAAAAACTGTTTTTT. It is translated as CATGQGTNEKLFF.

The chain carries TRBV2 and TRBJ2-3; 8 bases align to TRBD1. Losses at the gene ends were 6 bases for V and 6 bases for J; bases not matched to a gene: 11. The germline V gene has CDR1 SNHLY and CDR2 FYNNEI. This CDR3 has 15 residues. The CDR3 protein is CASSAGQGAVDTQYF. The CDR3, as DNA: TGTGCCAGCAGCGCTGGACAGGGAGCGGTGGATACGCAGTATTTT.

This chain uses TRBV7-2 with TRBJ1-2, with 9 bases identical to TRBD1. Germline V gives CDR1 SGHTA, CDR2 FQGNSA. This CDR3 is built from 14 residues. Germline trimming cut 5 bases from V and 6 bases from J; bases unmatched to any gene: 7. The CDR3 bases are TGTGCCAGCAGCCTTCGTCGGACAGGGGATGGCTACACCTTC. Translated, it gives CASSLRRTGDGYTF.

V is TRBV2 and J is TRBJ1-6; 8 bases align to TRBD1. CDR3 length equals 16 residues. Germline V gene sequence: CDR1 SNHLY, CDR2 FYNNEI. Unmatched junction bases numbered 5, after V lost 0 bases and J lost 7 bases. The CDR3 loop is CASSEAPQGANSPLHF. As DNA, the CDR3 is TGTGCCAGCAGTGAAGCGCCCCAGGGGGCCAATTCACCCCTCCACTTT.

The chain employs TRBV5-1 and TRBJ1-2, with 7 positions matching TRBD1. The CDR3 is made up of 13 amino acids. Germline trimming cut 4 bases from V and 10 bases from J; bases unmatched to any gene: 10. Germline V gene lookup returns CDR1 SGHRS and CDR2 YFSETQ. CDR3 in amino acids: CASSVQGKNDYTF. DNA for the CDR3: TGCGCCAGCAGCGTACAGGGGAAGAACGACTACACCTTC.

The rearrangement uses TRBV9 and TRBJ2-3, with D possibly TRBD2 on 6 matching bases. Germline V gene sequence: CDR1 SGDLS, CDR2 YYNGEE. V dropped 0 bases and J dropped 5 bases, with 10 bases sitting between them. This CDR3 is built from 14 residues. The CDR3 coding sequence is TGTGCCAGCAGCGTAGACTGGAGGGGAGATACGCAGTATTTT. This encodes CASSVDWRGDTQYF.

This clone has a handful of counts. The chain has TRBV15 and TRBJ1-4; D is ambiguous. This CDR3 comprises 15 residues. Germline V gives CDR1 LNHNV, CDR2 YYDKDF (reference sequence). V shed 0 bases and J shed 2 bases, with 7 bases lying between them. CDR3 in DNA: TGTGCCACCAGCAGAGATCCCGGTACTAATGAAAAACTGTTTTTT. This encodes CATSRDPGTNEKLFF.

In nucleotides, the CDR3 is TGTGCCAGCAGTTTGAGTACAGGGCTCAATCAGCCCCAGCATTTT. As protein: CASSLSTGLNQPQHF. This chain links TRBV27 with TRBJ1-5; a possible D gene is TRBD1 (6 bases). The germline V gene encodes CDR1 MNHEY and CDR2 SMNVEV (reference sequence). The CDR3 has 15 residues. The germline V and J ends were trimmed by 3 bases and 3 bases, with 12 bases remaining between them.

This chain connects TRBV5-4 to TRBJ1-2; TRBD1 might be the D (6 bases). There are 17 residues in the CDR3. The V gene lost 2 bases and the J gene lost 4 bases, with 21 bases spanning the gap. Germline V gives CDR1 SGHNT, CDR2 YYREEE (reference sequence). The CDR3 DNA is TGTGCCAGCAGCTTATTCGGCAGGGGCCCCGCAAGCTATGGCTACACCTTC. Protein sequence: CASSLFGRGPASYGYTF.

The chain combines TRBV28 with TRBJ1-5, with 8 bases matching TRBD1. Germline V gene lookup returns CDR1 MDHEN and CDR2 SYDVKM. V dropped 5 bases and J dropped 1; count of bases not matched to a gene: 4. This CDR3 has 15 amino acids. CDR3 sequence (DNA): TGTGCCAGCAGTCGCGGACAGGGAAGCAATCAGCCCCAGCATTTT. Encoded protein: CASSRGQGSNQPQHF.

This clone turned up a few times. This rearrangement joins TRBV19 to TRBJ2-1, with 8 bases aligning to TRBD1. Germline loops: CDR1 LNHDA, CDR2 SQIVND (reference sequence). This CDR3 spans 15 amino acids. The V gene end was trimmed by 6 bases and the J gene end by 1 base; junction bases not matched to a gene: 5. The CDR3 is CASRGGQGSYNEQFF. The CDR3 DNA follows: TGTGCCAGTAGGGGTGGACAGGGTTCCTACAATGAGCAGTTCTTC.

The V and J genes are TRBV2 and TRBJ1-5, with D possibly matching TRBD1 (6 bases). CDR3 length: 16 amino acids. Trimming removed 8 bases at V and 0 bases at J, with 17 bases between. CDR1 is SNHLY, CDR2 FYNNEI, per germline. This CDR3 is CASQADRHYSNQPQHF. The CDR3 DNA reads TGTGCCAGCCAAGCTGACAGGCATTATAGCAATCAGCCCCAGCATTTT.

The rearrangement uses TRBV5-4 and TRBJ2-1; 13 bases match TRBD2. With 0 bases clipped from V and 8 bases from J, the junction kept 5 bases outside the gene matches. This CDR3 is built from 16 residues. Germline lookup yields CDR1 SGHNT and CDR2 YYREEE (reference sequence). The CDR3 region has the DNA TGTGCCAGCAGCTTGGGCGGGACTAGCGGGAAGTATGAGCAGTTCTTC. Translation: CASSLGGTSGKYEQFF.

The chain employs TRBV5-1 and TRBJ1-6, with 12 bases lining up with TRBD1. The CDR3 sequence is 15 residues long. The germline V gene encodes CDR1 SGHRS and CDR2 YFSETQ. V gave up 4 bases and J gave up 9 bases; unmatched junction bases: 5. The CDR3 here is CASSLGTGGSSPLHF. The CDR3 DNA reads as TGCGCCAGCAGCCTGGGGACAGGGGGCAGTTCACCCCTCCACTTT.

This chain's CDR3 is CASKVPGDGNTIYF. The CDR3 nucleotides read TGTGCCAGCAAAGTCCCAGGGGACGGAAACACCATATATTTT. The gene calls are TRBV2 and TRBJ1-3; tentatively, D is TRBD1 (6 bases). The CDR3 extends over 14 amino acids. V was clipped by 7 bases and J by 4 bases, with 14 bases between them. CDR1 SNHLY and CDR2 FYNNEI come from the germline V gene.

This clone was detected once. The gene calls are TRBV7-9 and TRBJ1-1; 8 bases are a match to TRBD1. The CDR3 consists of 11 residues. Germline-derived CDR1 and CDR2 are SEHNR and FQNEAQ (reference sequence). V was clipped by 10 bases and J by 13 bases; unmatched bases: 11. The CDR3 loop is CANRQGPWFFF. Here the CDR3 DNA reads TGTGCCAATAGACAGGGGCCTTGGTTTTTCTTT. The whole variable domain, remainder taken from reference TRBV7-9 and TRBJ1-1, is DTGVSQNPRHKITKRGQNVTFRCDPISEHNRLYWYRQTLGQGPEFLTYFQNEAQLEKSRLLSDRFSAERPKGSFSTLEIQRTEQGDSAMYLCANRQGPWFFFGQGTRLTVV.

This clone was seen at least ten times. This chain connects TRBV12-1 to TRBJ1-5; the DNA was not compared with TRBD1, the D call given in the table. TRBV12-1 is a pseudogene segment. CDR3 length: 15 amino acids. The CDR3 bases are TGTGCCAGCAGCCCGAGGACAGAGGAAAGTCAGCCCCAGCATTTT. The encoded protein is CASSPRTEESQPQHF.

The gene calls are TRBV5-5 and TRBJ1-1, with unresolved D. The CDR3 runs 15 residues. Trimming removed 0 bases at V and 0 bases at J, with 9 bases between. Germline CDR1 is SGHKS and CDR2 is YYEKEE (reference sequence). CDR3 sequence reads: CASSLVSYMNTEAFF. DNA for the CDR3: TGTGCCAGCAGCTTGGTTTCTTATATGAACACTGAAGCTTTCTTT.

This clone has just a few counts. The chain joins TRBV11-2 to TRBJ1-1, with D tentatively TRBD1 (6 bases). The CDR3 spans 18 residues. Trimming cost V 4 bases and J 6 bases, with 27 bases left between them. Germline V gene data show CDR1 as SGHAT and CDR2 as FQNNGV. In nucleotides, the CDR3 is TGTGCCAGCAGCTCGGCTGGACAGTTGTCCATCACAAAGGCTGAAGCTTTCTTT. It codes for CASSSAGQLSITKAEAFF.

To note about this clone: The identical CDR3 is also encoded by other nucleotide sequences in the sample. The J gene is TRBJ1-1, the V gene TRBV5-1, with D uncertain. The CDR3 runs 14 residues. Germline-derived CDR1 and CDR2 are SGHRS and YFSETQ. V was trimmed by 0 bases and J by 0 bases, leaving 6 bases between them. CDR3 amino acids: CASSLDSLNTEAFF. For the CDR3, the DNA is TGCGCCAGCAGCTTGGACAGCCTGAACACTGAAGCTTTCTTT.

The chain has TRBV9 and TRBJ2-7; tentative D call: TRBD2 (5 bases). Germline V lookup: CDR1 SGDLS, CDR2 YYNGEE. Between the trimmed V and J ends, which lost 3 bases and 0 bases, there was a span of 10 bases. CDR3 size: 14 residues. The CDR3 DNA reads as TGTGCCAGCAGCGCCTTAGGGAGCTCCTACGAGCAGTACTTC. This sequence encodes CASSALGSSYEQYF.

The chain is built from TRBV19 and TRBJ1-5, with D tentatively TRBD1 (5 bases). Germline V gene data show CDR1 as LNHDA and CDR2 as SQIVND (reference sequence). CDR3 size: 17 residues. The ends were cut back, 4 bases at V and 1 base at J, with 17 bases in the middle. CDR3: CASSTSRVLLSNQPQHF. CDR3 bases: TGTGCCAGTAGTACTTCCAGGGTCTTGTTGAGCAATCAGCCCCAGCATTTT.